This T cell receptor beta chain emerged from a study of blood T cell repertoires in COVID-19. TCRdb's copy holds only in-frame clones and misses some; the assay was immunoSEQ multiplex PCR. The sample consists of roughly 180,000 clones, 87% of them appearing once. Participants were placed into cohorts based on the clinical history they reported. What the recovered Cohort 3 donors had was two negative PCRs, clearance, or symptom resolution. CDR3 length equals 15 residues. Germline V lookup: CDR1 LNHDA, CDR2 SQIVND (reference sequence). The V segment lost 4 bases and the J segment 0 bases; nucleotides outside the gene matches: 3.

The sample was PBMCs or T cells enriched from blood (not recorded which). The chain uses TRBV19 and TRBJ1-5, with TRBD1 identical over 7 bases. The TCR was taken from a woman aged 30 to 39 who had recovered from COVID-19. CDR3 loop: CASSTGGYSNQPQHF. The CDR3, as DNA: TGTGCCAGTAGTACAGGGGGGTATAGCAATCAGCCCCAGCATTTT.